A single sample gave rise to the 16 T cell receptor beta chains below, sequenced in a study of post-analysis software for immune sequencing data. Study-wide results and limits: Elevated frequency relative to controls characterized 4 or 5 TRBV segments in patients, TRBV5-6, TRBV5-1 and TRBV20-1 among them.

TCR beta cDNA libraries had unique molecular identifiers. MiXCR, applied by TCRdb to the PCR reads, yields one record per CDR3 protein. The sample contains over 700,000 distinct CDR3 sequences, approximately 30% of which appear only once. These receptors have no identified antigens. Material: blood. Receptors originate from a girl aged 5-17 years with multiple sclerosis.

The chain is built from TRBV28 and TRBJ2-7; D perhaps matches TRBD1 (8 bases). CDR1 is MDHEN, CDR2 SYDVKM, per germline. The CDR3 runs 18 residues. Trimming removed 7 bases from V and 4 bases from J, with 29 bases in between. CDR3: CASTPGTGGLRERYEQYF. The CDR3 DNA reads TGTGCCAGCACCCCTGGAACAGGGGGACTGCGGGAGAGGTACGAGCAGTACTTC.

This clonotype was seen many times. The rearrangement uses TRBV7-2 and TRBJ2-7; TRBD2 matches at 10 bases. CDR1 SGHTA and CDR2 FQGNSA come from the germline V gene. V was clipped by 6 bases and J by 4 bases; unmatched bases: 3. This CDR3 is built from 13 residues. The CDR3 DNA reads TGTGCCAGCAGTTCTAGCGGGGGTTACGAGCAGTACTTC. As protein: CASSSSGGYEQYF.

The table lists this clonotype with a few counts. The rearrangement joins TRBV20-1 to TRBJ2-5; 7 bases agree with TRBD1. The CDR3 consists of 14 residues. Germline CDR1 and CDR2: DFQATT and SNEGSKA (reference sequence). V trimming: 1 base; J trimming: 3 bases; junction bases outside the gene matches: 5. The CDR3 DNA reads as TGCAGTGCTAGAGGTCAGGGGGTGGAAGAGACCCAGTACTTC. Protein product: CSARGQGVEETQYF.

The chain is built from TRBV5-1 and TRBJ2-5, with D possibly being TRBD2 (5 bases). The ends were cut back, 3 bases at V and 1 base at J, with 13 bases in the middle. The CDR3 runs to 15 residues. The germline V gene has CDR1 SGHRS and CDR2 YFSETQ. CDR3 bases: TGCGCCAGCAGCTACTTTGGAGCGGTCCAAGAGACCCAGTACTTC. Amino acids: CASSYFGAVQETQYF.

DNA of the CDR3: TGTGCCATCCAGCGGGGACAGGGGGCGGCAGATACGCAGTATTTT. It is translated as CAIQRGQGAADTQYF. The V and J genes are TRBV10-3 and TRBJ2-3; 12 bases fit TRBD1. The ends lost 8 bases at V and 4 bases at J; junction bases unmatched: 7. CDR3 size: 15 residues. Germline V gives CDR1 ENHRY, CDR2 SYGVKD.

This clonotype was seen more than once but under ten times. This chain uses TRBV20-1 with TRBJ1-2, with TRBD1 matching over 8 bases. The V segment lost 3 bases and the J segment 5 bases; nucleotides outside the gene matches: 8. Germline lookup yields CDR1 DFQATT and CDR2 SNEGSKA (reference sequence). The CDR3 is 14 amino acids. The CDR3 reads CSASQGQVGYGYTF. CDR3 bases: TGCAGTGCTAGCCAGGGACAGGTGGGGTATGGCTACACCTTC.

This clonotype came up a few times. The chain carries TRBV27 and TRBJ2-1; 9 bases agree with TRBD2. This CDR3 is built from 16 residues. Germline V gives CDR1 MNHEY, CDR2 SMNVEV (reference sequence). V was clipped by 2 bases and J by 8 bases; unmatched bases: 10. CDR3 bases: TGTGCCAGCAGTTTAAATTGGGCGGGAGGGTCGGATGAGCAGTTCTTC. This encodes CASSLNWAGGSDEQFF.

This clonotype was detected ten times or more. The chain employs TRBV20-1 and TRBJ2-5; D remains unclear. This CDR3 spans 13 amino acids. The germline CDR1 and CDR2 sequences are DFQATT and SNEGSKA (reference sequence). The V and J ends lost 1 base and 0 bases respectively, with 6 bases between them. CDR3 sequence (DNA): TGCAGTGCTAGAGTGGTCTACCAAGAGACCCAGTACTTC. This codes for CSARVVYQETQYF.

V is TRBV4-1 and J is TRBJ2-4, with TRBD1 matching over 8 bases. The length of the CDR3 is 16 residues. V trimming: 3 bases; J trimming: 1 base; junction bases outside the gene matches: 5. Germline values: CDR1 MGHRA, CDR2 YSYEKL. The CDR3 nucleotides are TGCGCCAGCAGCCACCGGACAGGGTCGGCCAAAAACATTCAGTACTTC. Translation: CASSHRTGSAKNIQYF.

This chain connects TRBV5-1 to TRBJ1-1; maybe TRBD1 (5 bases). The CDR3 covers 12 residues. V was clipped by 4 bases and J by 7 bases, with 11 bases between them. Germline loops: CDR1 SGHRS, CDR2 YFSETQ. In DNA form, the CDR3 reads TGCGCCAGCAGCGGAGACAGCCGTGAAGCTTTCTTT. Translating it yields CASSGDSREAFF.

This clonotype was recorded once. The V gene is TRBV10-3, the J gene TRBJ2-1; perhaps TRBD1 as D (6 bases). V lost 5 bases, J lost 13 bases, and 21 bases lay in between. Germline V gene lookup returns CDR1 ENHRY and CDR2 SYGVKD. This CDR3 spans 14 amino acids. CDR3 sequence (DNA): TGTGCCATCAGTCCAGGGGCCACACTGGAGACCCAGTTCTTC. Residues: CAISPGATLETQFF.

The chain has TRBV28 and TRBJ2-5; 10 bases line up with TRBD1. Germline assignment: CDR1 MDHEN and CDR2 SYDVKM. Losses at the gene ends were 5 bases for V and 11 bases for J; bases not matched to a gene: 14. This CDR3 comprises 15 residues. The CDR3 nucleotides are TGTGCCAGCAGTCGACAGGGGGCAGGGGGTATTCATCAGTACTTC. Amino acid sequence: CASSRQGAGGIHQYF.

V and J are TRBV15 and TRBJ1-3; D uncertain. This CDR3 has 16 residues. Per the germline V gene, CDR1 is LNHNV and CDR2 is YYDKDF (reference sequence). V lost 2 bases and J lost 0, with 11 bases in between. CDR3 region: CATSRPRMSSGNTIYF. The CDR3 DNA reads TGTGCCACCAGCAGACCTCGGATGAGCTCTGGAAACACCATATATTTT.

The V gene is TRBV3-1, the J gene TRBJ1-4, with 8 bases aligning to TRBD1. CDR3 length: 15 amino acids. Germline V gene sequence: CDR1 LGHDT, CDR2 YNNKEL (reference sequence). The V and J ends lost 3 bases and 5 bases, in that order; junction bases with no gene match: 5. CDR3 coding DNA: TGTGCCAGCAGCCATAGACAGGGGCGGAATGAAAAACTGTTTTTT. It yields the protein CASSHRQGRNEKLFF. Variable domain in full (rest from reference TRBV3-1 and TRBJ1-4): DTAVSQTPKYLVTQMGNDKSIKCEQNLGHDTMYWYKQDSKKFLKIMFSYNNKELIINETVPNRFSPKSPDKAHLNLHINSLELGDSAVYFCASSHRQGRNEKLFFGSGTQLSVL.

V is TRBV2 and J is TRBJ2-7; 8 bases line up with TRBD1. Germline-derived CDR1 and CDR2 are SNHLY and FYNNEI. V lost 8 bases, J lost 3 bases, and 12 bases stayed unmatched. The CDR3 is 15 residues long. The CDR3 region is CASHTLDRVNYEQYF. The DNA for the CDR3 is TGTGCCAGCCACACCCTGGACAGGGTGAACTACGAGCAGTACTTC.

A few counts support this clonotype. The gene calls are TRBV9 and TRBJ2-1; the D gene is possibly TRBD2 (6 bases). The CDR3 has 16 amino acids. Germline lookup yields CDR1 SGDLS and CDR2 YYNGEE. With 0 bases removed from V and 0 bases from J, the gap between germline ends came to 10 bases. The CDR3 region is CASSVVAGSSYNEQFF. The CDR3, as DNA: TGTGCCAGCAGCGTAGTTGCCGGGAGCTCCTACAATGAGCAGTTCTTC.